This TCR beta chain was captured by sequencing in a study of blood T cells in healthy people across ages (dated by TCRdb to between 2014 and 2017). For the wider study: In model experiments, template switching captured roughly one uniquely barcoded TCR beta cDNA molecule for every two T cells. To track age-related changes in TCR beta repertoire diversity, the study relied on deep sequencing normalized with unique cDNA molecular identifiers. The donors were split into four age groups: young (average around 16 years), middle-aged (39), aged (62) and long-lived (over 75). The study analyzed two additional independent replicas of 1 million unique cDNA reads from the same blood draw for two donors, one aged 18 to 30 and one aged 80 or older.

Systemically healthy Caucasian individuals from Russia, some 40 in total and aged about 6 to 95 years, were included as donors. Each donor gave 8 to 10 milliliters of peripheral blood, drawn into EDTA-treated Vacutainer tubes. Ficoll-Paque density-gradient centrifugation was used to isolate PBMCs, with at least 6 million obtained per sample. Total RNA, at least 6 micrograms per sample, was extracted from PBMCs with Trizol reagent. For every donor, flow cytometry on a PBMC aliquot measured the percentage of naive CD45RAhigh/CD27high T cells. On this clonotype: No antigen is known for it. The input lacks base qualities; no much larger clone sits a single base away.

Findings and caveats that apply to the study as a whole: Observed TCR beta diversity per million T cells fell roughly linearly with age, and a significant reduction was already apparent by age roughly 40. Because the CMV infection status of the donors was unknown, age-related changes in expanded clonotypes may potentially have been confounded. Estimates of total diversity based on one million sequenced T cells were regarded as lower bounds and as underestimates. The long-lived group showed more naive CD4+ T cells, fewer expanded clones and increased TCR diversity than the aged group, suggesting age selection. Observed TCR beta diversity correlated strongly with the percentage of naive T cells measured by flow cytometry. Conclusive comparison of naive and antigen-experienced compartments was prevented by the profiling of bulk unsorted PBMCs.

Trimming accounts for 6 bases at V and 8 bases at J, while the number of junction bases matched to no gene is 16. From its cysteine to its phenylalanine, the CDR3 spans 16 amino acids. Only CDR3 DNA is held: 48 bases, read in frame from base 1. As encoded in the germline V gene (reference sequence), CDR1 is DFQATT while CDR2 is SNEGSKA. Library prep was done by 5' RACE. TCRdb names Illumina HiSeq 2500 as the instrument used. A second PCR of about 7 to 12 cycles was run with a J-beta primer mix and a sample-barcoded 5' primer. A template-switch 5' adaptor carrying 12 random nucleotides introduced a unique molecular identifier onto each TCR beta cDNA molecule. Each sample yielded at least 3 million CDR3-containing paired-end reads. First-strand cDNA synthesis was performed from all RNA using the Mint cDNA synthesis kit, with priming by a TRBC-specific oligonucleotide. All cDNA was treated with uracil-DNA glycosylase and then went through a first 18-cycle PCR with the universal primers M1SS and BC2_uni_R. The study's own analysis went as follows. Each sample was normalized by randomly selecting 1 million high-quality reads, each carrying a distinct molecular identifier. Instead of being binned into consensus sequences, reads that shared molecular identifiers were thrown out. CDR3 identification, clonotype clustering and error correction used MiTCR with a Q25 quality threshold and the strictest error-elimination algorithm. Lower-bound total TCR beta diversity was estimated with a nonparametric unseen species model using Euler transformation. TCRdb ran its own pipeline on the public reads, namely fastp trimming at Q25 and MiXCR clone calling, and kept in-frame beta chains. Every distinct CDR3 protein forms one entry, paired with its most common genes and DNA. The V and J calls were determined by TCRdb, not by the authors. The sample table shows around 800,000 distinct CDR3 sequences, and roughly 25% are seen once. The leading ten clones occupy under 3% of the sample.

These data also featured in a second study, about T cells of mothers and their children. From that second study: Donors were nine systemically healthy Caucasian individuals: three mothers and their six children. cDNA synthesis consumed the entire amount of extracted RNA, loaded at approximately 1.6 ug RNA in each 15 ul reaction. Sample barcodes and 2-4 random nucleotides were added via the M1S primer in the second PCR. Over 8 million TCR beta CDR3 reads were obtained for each mother, and around 2.7 million reads were obtained for each child. Thymic selection shapes the output of TCR recombination in a similar way in related and unrelated pairs, and inherited differences have a minor effect. Normalized repertoire overlap was always found to be slightly, but never significantly, higher in related mother-child pairs than in unrelated mother-child pairs. With a sensitivity of about 100 clones per million clonotypes, no persistent microchimeric T cell clones were detected. The study used deep NGS to compare TCR beta repertoires of mothers and children, seeking features distinguishing related mother-child pairs from unrelated individuals. The mean age was roughly 40 +/- 4 years for the mothers and approximately 11 +/- 4 years for the children. After adapters were ligated using NEBNext reagents, the libraries underwent 100+100 nt paired-end sequencing on an Illumina HiSeq 2000. To avoid cross-contamination, the mother libraries and the child libraries were prepared a month apart and sequenced in separate runs. Each donor had between roughly 500,000 and 2,200,000 distinct TCR beta clonotypes identified. Naive TCR beta clonotypes were estimated from low-frequency clonotypes matched to each donor's FACS-determined naive share, without sorting.

Recombination connected TRBV20-1 to TRBJ2-1; TRBD2 lines up with 10 middle nucleotides. The specimen sequenced was blood. This receptor was obtained from a boy aged 5-17 years in good health. The nucleotide sequence reads as follows: TGCAGTGCCCGGAGGGGGGGAATAGCGGGGGGAGATGAGCAGTTCTTC. This translates into CSARRGGIAGGDEQFF.